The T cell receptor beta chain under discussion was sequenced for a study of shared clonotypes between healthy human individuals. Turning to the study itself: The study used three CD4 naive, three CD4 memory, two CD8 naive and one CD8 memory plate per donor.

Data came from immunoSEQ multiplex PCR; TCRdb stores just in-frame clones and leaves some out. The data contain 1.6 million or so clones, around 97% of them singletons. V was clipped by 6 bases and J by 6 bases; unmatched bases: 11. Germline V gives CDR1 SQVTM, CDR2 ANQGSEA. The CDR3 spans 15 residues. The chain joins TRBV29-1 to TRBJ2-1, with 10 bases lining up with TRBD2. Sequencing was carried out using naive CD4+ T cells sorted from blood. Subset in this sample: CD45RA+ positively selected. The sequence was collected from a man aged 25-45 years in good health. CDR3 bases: TGCAGCGTAGGAGGGTCGGGACTAGCGTCCAATGAGCAGTTCTTC. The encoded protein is CSVGGSGLASNEQFF.